This is a list of T cell receptor beta chains from one sample in a study of identifying expanded T cells in peripheral blood. The method was immunoSEQ multiplex PCR; TCRdb's version includes in-frame clones alone and lacks a portion of them. The sample includes 60,000 to 65,000 clones, about 80% of them seen just once. The sample comprised blood. The receptors shown here come from a person aged 18 to 75 in good health. CDR3s include the opening cysteine and the closing phenylalanine or tryptophan.

TRBV6-6	TRBJ1-1	CASSGDSTEAFF
TRBV2	TRBJ2-1	CAIEYSRLAGPEQFF
TRBV5-6	TRBJ2-2	CASSLGQGAAGELFF
TRBV2	TRBJ1-5	CASSEAAGGHQPQHF
TRBV19	TRBJ2-5	CASGTVQETQYF
TRBV5-1	TRBJ2-1	CASSLTGTSYNEQFF
TRBV6-5	TRBJ1-2	CAVGGYTF
TRBV2	TRBJ1-5	CASRAGTERNQPQHF
TRBV29-1	TRBJ1-1	CSAIQGSGTEAFF
TRBV2	TRBJ2-5	CASSVVVAGRETQYF
TRBV9	TRBJ2-7	CASSVATSGAEEQYF
TRBV5-5	TRBJ1-1	CASSFEGRLNTEAFF
TRBV29-1	TRBJ1-4	CSVYRDNEKLFF
TRBV14	TRBJ1-1	CASSPTGYRGANTEAFF
TRBV21-1	TRBJ2-7	CASRGQGRTEQYF
TRBV9	TRBJ1-2	CASSVDTNYGYTF
TRBV5-6	TRBJ2-2	CASSTDRFPGELFF
TRBV6-5	TRBJ1-2	CASSYSYFETGNGYTF
TRBV21-1	TRBJ2-3	CASSKDPGVADTQYF
TRBV7-9	TRBJ1-1	CASTLEAWSTEAFF